This TCR beta chain was observed in a study of blood T cells in healthy people across ages. About the research overall: About one barcoded beta molecule was captured per two T cells (by template switching).

This CDR3 comprises 14 residues. CDR1 is MNHEY, CDR2 SVGAGI, per germline. Trimming cost V 10 bases and J 6 bases, with 21 bases left between them. Sample-barcoded 5' priming and a J-beta primer mix drove a second PCR of 7 to 11 cycles. Every single cDNA molecule received a tag from a template-switch adaptor with 12 random nucleotides. MiXCR, applied by TCRdb to the 5' RACE reads, yields one record per CDR3 protein. In the table there are about 730,000 distinct CDR3 sequences, around 46% of which are singletons. This receptor was identified in a woman aged 60-75 years in good health. The sequencing sample was made of blood. V and J are TRBV6-5 and TRBJ1-2, with no clear D. CDR3 in amino acids: CAMIDTDDRHGYTF. For the CDR3, the DNA is TGTGCCATGATAGACACCGATGATAGGCATGGCTACACCTTC.